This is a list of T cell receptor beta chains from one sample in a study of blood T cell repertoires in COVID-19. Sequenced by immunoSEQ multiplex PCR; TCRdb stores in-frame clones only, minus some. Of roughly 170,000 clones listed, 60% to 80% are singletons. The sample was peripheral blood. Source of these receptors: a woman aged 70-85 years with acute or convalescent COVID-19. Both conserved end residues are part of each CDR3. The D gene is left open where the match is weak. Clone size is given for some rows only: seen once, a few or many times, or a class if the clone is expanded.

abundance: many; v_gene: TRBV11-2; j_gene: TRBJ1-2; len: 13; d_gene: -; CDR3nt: TGTGCCAGCAGCCCCGACAGCACCTATGGCTACACCTTC; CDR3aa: CASSPDSTYGYTF
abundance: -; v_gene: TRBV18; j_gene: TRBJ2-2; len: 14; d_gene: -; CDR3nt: TGTGCCAGCTCACCAGGGCAGAACACCGGGGAGCTGTTTTTT; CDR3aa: CASSPGQNTGELFF
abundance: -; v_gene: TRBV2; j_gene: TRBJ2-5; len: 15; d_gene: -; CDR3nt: TGTGCCAGCAGTGATACAGGAGTGGGACAAGAGACCCAGTACTTC; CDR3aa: CASSDTGVGQETQYF
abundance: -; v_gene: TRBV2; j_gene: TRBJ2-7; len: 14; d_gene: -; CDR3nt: TGTGCCAGCAGTGTTGACAACACCGTCTACGAGCAGTACTTC; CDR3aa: CASSVDNTVYEQYF
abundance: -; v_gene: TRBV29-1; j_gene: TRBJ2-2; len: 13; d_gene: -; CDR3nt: TGCAGCGTCCGAAGCGGGTACACCGGGGAGCTGTTTTTT; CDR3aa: CSVRSGYTGELFF
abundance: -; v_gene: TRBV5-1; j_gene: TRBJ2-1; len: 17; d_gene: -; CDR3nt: TGCGCCAGCAGCTTGGGCATAGCGGTAAGCTCCTACAATGAGCAGTTCTTC; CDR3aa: CASSLGIAVSSYNEQFF
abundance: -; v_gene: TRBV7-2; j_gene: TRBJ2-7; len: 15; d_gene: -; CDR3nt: TGTGCCAGCAGTCCCGACTGGCGGAGCTCCTACGAGCAGTACTTC; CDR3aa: CASSPDWRSSYEQYF
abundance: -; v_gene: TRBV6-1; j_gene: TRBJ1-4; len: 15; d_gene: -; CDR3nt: TGTGCCAGCAGTGATGGGGAGGGAGGTTGGGAAAAACTGTTTTTT; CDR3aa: CASSDGEGGWEKLFF
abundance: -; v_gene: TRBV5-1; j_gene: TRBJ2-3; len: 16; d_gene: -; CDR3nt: TGCGCCAGCAGCTTGGGGGGAGACTGGGGCACAGATACGCAGTATTTT; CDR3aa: CASSLGGDWGTDTQYF
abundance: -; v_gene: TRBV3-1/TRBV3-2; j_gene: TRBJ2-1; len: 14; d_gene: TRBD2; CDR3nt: TGTGCCAGCAGCCCCCCTAGCGGGACGGGTGAGCAGTTCTTC; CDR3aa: CASSPPSGTGEQFF
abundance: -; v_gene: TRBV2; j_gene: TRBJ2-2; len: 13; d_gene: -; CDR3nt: TGTGCCAGCATCCGCAGTGTCCCCGGGGAGCTGTTTTTT; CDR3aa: CASIRSVPGELFF
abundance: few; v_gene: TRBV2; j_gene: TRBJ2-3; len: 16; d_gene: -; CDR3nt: TGTGCCAGCAGTGAAAGAGGTCTTCTAAGCACAGATACGCAGTATTTT; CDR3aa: CASSERGLLSTDTQYF
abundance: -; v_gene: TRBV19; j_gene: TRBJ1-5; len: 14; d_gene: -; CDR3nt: TGTGCCAGTAGTGTGGGACAAGACAATCAGCCCCAGCATTTT; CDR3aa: CASSVGQDNQPQHF
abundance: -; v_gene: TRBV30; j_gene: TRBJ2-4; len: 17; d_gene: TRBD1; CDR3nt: TGTGCCTGGAGTGTAAGGGACAGGGGGCGCCGGTTGGACATTCAGTACTTC; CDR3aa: CAWSVRDRGRRLDIQYF
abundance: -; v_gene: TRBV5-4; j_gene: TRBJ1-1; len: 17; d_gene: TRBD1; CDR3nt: TGTGCCAGCAGCTTGGCAGATGCGGGACAGTCGAACACTGAAGCTTTCTTT; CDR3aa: CASSLADAGQSNTEAFF